Below are 29 T cell receptor beta chains sequenced from a single sample in a study of T cell clonality in common variable immunodeficiency. The assay was immunoSEQ multiplex PCR, and TCRdb's table has in-frame clones only and misses some. The sample includes about 32,000 clones, none of them occurring once. Input material: peripheral blood mononuclear cells. Receptor source: a person aged 18 to 70 in good health.

This clone was detected ten times or more. The read terminates 3 residues before the CDR3 end, so the remaining end is supplied by the germline J gene. The chain employs TRBV6-2 or TRBV6-3 and TRBJ2-7; the D gene is possibly TRBD2 (5 bases). The CDR3 covers 14 residues. Germline V gene data show CDR1 as MNHEY and CDR2 as SVGEGT. The V and J ends lost 6 bases and 1 base respectively, with 13 bases between them. CDR3 DNA (partial): TGTGCCAGCAGGCCGGGCGGGTCGTCCTACGAG. As protein: CASRPGGSSYE. The whole CDR3 region reads CASRPGGSSYEQYF.

This clone was found many times. The CDR3 end is not reached by the read, which stops 3 residues before it; the germline J gene fills it in. The J gene is TRBJ2-3, the V gene TRBV5-4, with TRBD2 matching over 9 bases. The CDR3 spans 16 residues. Germline V gives CDR1 SGHNT, CDR2 YYREEE (reference sequence). The CDR3 protein is CASSLHGTSLIETQYF. The CDR3 DNA, read in part, is TGTGCCAGCAGTCTTCACGGGACTAGCCTCATTGAGACG.

This clone has ten or more counts. The read falls 3 residues short of the CDR3 end, and the missing part is taken from the germline J gene. The V and J genes are TRBV10-3 and TRBJ2-7; TRBD2 is a possible D gene (7 bases). CDR3 length: 14 amino acids. From germline, CDR1 is ENHRY and CDR2 SYGVKD. Deletions cut 10 bases from V and 6 bases from J, with 22 bases between. The chain's CDR3 is CATAPREGGVEQYF. CDR3 DNA, as far as it was read: TGTGCCACCGCGCCCCGGGAAGGGGGGGTCGAG.

Of note for this clone: The missing CDR3 end, 3 residues past where the read stops, is filled in from the germline J gene. The chain combines TRBV18 with TRBJ1-1, with D possibly being TRBD1 (5 bases). Germline V gene sequence: CDR1 KGHSH, CDR2 LQKENI. V lost 6 bases and J lost 3, with 11 bases in between. The CDR3 runs 13 residues. The CDR3 DNA, read in part, is TGTGCCAGCTCGAGCAGCAGGGACACTGAA. Translation: CASSSSRDTE. The full-length CDR3 reads as CASSSSRDTEAFF.

This clone was picked up many times. The sequenced fragment ends 3 residues before the CDR3 boundary, so the rest is inferred from the germline J gene. V is TRBV24-1 and J is TRBJ2-5; 9 bases match TRBD2. V trimming: 4 bases; J trimming: 2 bases; junction bases outside the gene matches: 4. The CDR3 contains 15 residues. Germline-derived CDR1 and CDR2 are KGHDR and SFDVKD. CDR3 DNA, as far as it was read: TGTGCCACCAGTGACCCGACTAGCGGACAAGAGACC. Its translation: CATSDPTSGQET. The complete CDR3 reads CATSDPTSGQETQYF.

Many counts were recorded for this clone. The read ends 3 residues early relative to the CDR3; the germline J gene fills the gap. The chain recombines TRBV5-1 with TRBJ2-5; TRBD2 agrees at 9 bases. The length of the CDR3 is 14 residues. J gave up 3 bases and V 3 bases, and 3 bases lay outside the gene matches. CDR1 is SGHRS, CDR2 YFSETQ, per germline. The CDR3 bases that were read are TGCGCCAGCAGCTCGTTAGCGGGAGAAGAGACC. It specifies CASSSLAGEET. In full, the CDR3 reads CASSSLAGEETQYF.

This clone was seen at least ten times. The observed sequence ends 3 residues before the CDR3 terminus, with the missing tail filled in from the germline J gene. The chain couples TRBV5-1 to TRBJ2-2; TRBD1 is a possible D gene (5 bases). V dropped 4 bases and J dropped 2 bases, with 15 bases sitting between them. CDR1 SGHRS and CDR2 YFSETQ come from the germline V gene. The CDR3 runs 16 residues. The sequenced part of the CDR3 DNA is TGCGCCAGCAGCCTGAGATGGACATCAAACACCGGGGAG. Protein sequence: CASSLRWTSNTGE. The entire CDR3 reads CASSLRWTSNTGELFF.

This clone was detected ten times or more. Read coverage stops 3 residues before the CDR3 terminus; the germline J gene supplies the remainder. V is TRBV7-9 and J is TRBJ1-6; D might be TRBD1 (5 bases). Germline loops: CDR1 SEHNR, CDR2 FQNEAQ (reference sequence). The CDR3 is 14 amino acids. Trimming stripped 4 bases from V and 10 bases from J, with 14 bases between. CDR3 sequence reads: CASSSPGHSSPLHF. CDR3 DNA (partial): TGTGCCAGCAGCTCCCCAGGGCATTCGTCACCC.

This clone has a count of ten or more. The observed sequence ends 3 residues before the CDR3 terminus, with the missing tail filled in from the germline J gene. The chain uses TRBV7-2 and TRBJ2-7; D gene ambiguous. The germline V gene encodes CDR1 SGHTA and CDR2 FQGNSA. CDR3 length: 13 amino acids. V lost 2 bases and J lost 6, with 11 bases in between. Partial CDR3 DNA: TGTGCCAGCAGCTTATCCCAAACGGGCGAG. Translating gives CASSLSQTGE. The whole CDR3 is CASSLSQTGEQYF.

In this sample, this clone turned up many times. The CDR3 extends 3 residues past the end of the read, so its final part is completed from the germline J gene. The gene calls are TRBV10-3 and TRBJ2-7; tentatively, D is TRBD1 (6 bases). Per the germline V gene, CDR1 is ENHRY and CDR2 is SYGVKD. The CDR3 extends over 13 amino acids. V was clipped by 3 bases and J by 6 bases, with 12 bases between them. CDR3 DNA, as far as it was read: TGTGCCATCAGTGAATTGGGGGCGAGCGAG. Protein sequence: CAISELGASE. The CDR3, in full, reads CAISELGASEQYF.

This clone was detected ten times or more. Read data end 3 residues before the CDR3 end; the end is taken from the germline J gene. The chain links TRBV30 to TRBJ1-5, with 7 bases aligning to TRBD1. The germline V gene has CDR1 GTSNPN and CDR2 SVGIG (reference sequence). The length of the CDR3 is 14 residues. The V and J ends lost 4 bases and 7 bases, in that order; junction bases with no gene match: 10. CDR3 bases read: TGTGCCTGGACGGCAGACAGGGAGGGCCAGCCC. It specifies CAWTADREGQP. The full CDR3 protein is CAWTADREGQPQHF.

This clone occurred a few times. The read falls 3 residues short of the CDR3 end, and the missing part is taken from the germline J gene. The genes are TRBV5-1 and TRBJ1-1, with 8 bases fitting TRBD1. The CDR3 runs to 17 residues. The V and J ends lost 0 bases and 3 bases, in that order; junction bases with no gene match: 10. The germline V gene encodes CDR1 SGHRS and CDR2 YFSETQ. The CDR3 sequence is CASSLAPSGQGHTEAFF. CDR3 DNA (partial): TGCGCCAGCAGCTTGGCCCCGAGCGGACAGGGCCACACTGAA.

Ten or more counts support this clone. The read terminates 3 residues ahead of where the CDR3 ends, so the germline J gene completes it. J is TRBJ1-5 and V is TRBV10-1; 8 bases match TRBD1. This CDR3 spans 12 amino acids. Germline CDR1 reads WNHNN; CDR2 reads SYGVQD (reference sequence). J was trimmed by 5 bases and V by 8 bases; bases with no gene match: 2. The part of the CDR3 DNA that was read is TGCGCCAGCGGACAGGGAGATCAGCCC. This codes for CASGQGDQP. The full CDR3 protein is CASGQGDQPQHF.

Comments on this clone: Read sequence stops 3 residues before the CDR3 end, and the germline J gene provides the missing end. The V gene is TRBV18, the J gene TRBJ1-2; 8 bases map to TRBD1. From germline, CDR1 is KGHSH and CDR2 LQKENI. The CDR3 loop spans 14 amino acids. The CDR3 DNA, read in part, is TGTGCCAGCTCACCCGGGACAGGCTCGTACGAC. It specifies CASSPGTGSYD. The whole CDR3 region reads CASSPGTGSYDYTF. The full variable domain, completed using reference TRBV18 and TRBJ1-2, is NAGVMQNPRHLVRRRGQEARLRCSPMKGHSHVYWYRQLPEEGLKFMVYLQKENIIDESGMPKERFSAEFPKEGPSILRIQQVVRGDSAAYFCASSPGTGSYDYTFGSGTRLTVV.

This clone has more than one count but fewer than ten. Read sequence stops 3 residues before the CDR3 end, and the germline J gene provides the missing end. V and J are TRBV7-2 and TRBJ2-1, with 10 bases identical to TRBD2. Germline lookup yields CDR1 SGHTA and CDR2 FQGNSA. The CDR3 has 17 residues. This CDR3 reads CASRLAPGTSEYNEQFF. CDR3 bases read: TGTGCAAGTCGCTTAGCGCCCGGGACTAGCGAATACAATGAG.

This clone appeared many times. The CDR3 end falls 3 residues outside the read, so it is completed with the germline J gene. The V gene is TRBV14, the J gene TRBJ2-3; possibly TRBD1 for D (5 bases). Looked up from germline, CDR1 is SGHDN and CDR2 is FVKESK. This CDR3 spans 14 amino acids. CDR3 residues: CASSQRTFQETQYF. The part of the CDR3 DNA that was read is TGTGCCAGCAGCCAACGGACATTCCAAGAGACG. Full variable domain (rest looked up from reference TRBV14 and TRBJ2-3): EAGVTQFPSHSVIEKGQTVTLRCDPISGHDNLYWYRRVMGKEIKFLLHFVKESKQDESGMPNNRFLAERTGGTYSTLKVQPAELEDSGVYFCASSQRTFQETQYFGPGTRLTVL.

This clone was recorded many times. The observed sequence ends 3 residues before the CDR3 terminus, with the missing tail filled in from the germline J gene. J is TRBJ2-4 and V is TRBV6-1; D possibly corresponds to TRBD1 (5 bases). This CDR3 is built from 15 residues. The V end was cut by 0 bases, the J end by 7 bases, with 13 bases between. The germline CDR1 and CDR2 sequences are MNHNS and SASEGT. The CDR3 region is CASSEARGHSNIQYF. The DNA read from the CDR3 is TGTGCCAGCAGTGAAGCGCGTGGACACTCCAACATT.

This clone was counted many times. The read finishes 3 residues shy of the CDR3 end, and the germline J gene is used to complete it. The chain recombines TRBV20-1 with TRBJ2-3, with 7 nucleotides matching TRBD2. Germline assignment: CDR1 DFQATT and CDR2 SNEGSKA (reference sequence). The V segment lost 0 bases and the J segment 0 bases; nucleotides outside the gene matches: 3. This CDR3 has 15 residues. The CDR3 bases that were read are TGCAGTGCTAGAGAAGCGGGATCTAGCACAGATACG. Its translation: CSAREAGSSTDT. The whole CDR3 region reads CSAREAGSSTDTQYF.

This clone was detected only a few times. The observed sequence ends 3 residues before the CDR3 terminus, with the missing tail filled in from the germline J gene. This chain connects TRBV11-3 to TRBJ2-5, with 8 bases matching TRBD2. This CDR3 is built from 15 residues. The V gene's germline CDR1 is SGHNT and CDR2 YENEEA. The V and J ends lost 3 bases and 2 bases, in that order; junction bases with no gene match: 5. Incomplete CDR3 DNA: TGTGCCAGCAGCTTTGCGCTAGCGGGTCAAGAGACC. Amino acid sequence: CASSFALAGQET. In full, the CDR3 reads CASSFALAGQETQYF.

CDR3 DNA (partial): TGTGCCAGCAGCTCACTCCAGGGACAGGGGGATGGGTACGAG. This translates into CASSSLQGQGDGYE. The CDR3 in full is CASSSLQGQGDGYEQYF. The V call is TRBV7-6, the J call TRBJ2-7; TRBD1 matches at 11 bases. The CDR3 is cut off 3 residues early in the read; its end comes from the germline J gene. The CDR3 is 17 amino acids. CDR1 and CDR2 from the germline V gene are SGHVS and FNYEAQ. V lost 4 bases and J lost 4; bases outside the gene matches: 12.

This clone was recorded at least ten times. Sequencing ends 3 residues short of the CDR3 end; the germline J gene provides the rest. The chain couples TRBV5-1 to TRBJ1-1; 7 bases align to TRBD1. The CDR3 loop spans 20 amino acids. Trimming at V came to 0 bases and at J to 4 bases, leaving 21 bases not matched to a gene. CDR1 SGHRS and CDR2 YFSETQ come from the germline V gene. The CDR3 DNA, read in part, is TGCGCCAGCAGCTTGGGTTGGGTCAGGTTCACCCCCCCAGGGGGCACTGAA. Protein: CASSLGWVRFTPPGGTE. The whole CDR3 protein reads CASSLGWVRFTPPGGTEAFF. Together with reference TRBV5-1 and TRBJ1-1, the CDR3 gives the full variable domain: KAGVTQTPRYLIKTRGQQVTLSCSPISGHRSVSWYQQTPGQGLQFLFEYFSETQRNKGNFPGRFSGRQFSNSRSEMNVSTLELGDSALYLCASSLGWVRFTPPGGTEAFFGQGTRLTVV.

This clone was detected many times. Incomplete CDR3 DNA: TGCAGTGCCCGCCTCGGAACCTCTAGCGGGAGAGAGACC. Translated, it gives CSARLGTSSGRET. The entire CDR3 sequence reads CSARLGTSSGRETQYF. The rearrangement uses TRBV20-1 and TRBJ2-5; the match to TRBD2 covers 10 bases. The read stops 3 residues short of the end of the CDR3; the missing end is completed from the germline J gene. The CDR3 extends over 16 amino acids. The J segment lost 4 bases and the V segment lost 6 bases, leaving 14 bases of the junction unmatched. Per the germline V gene, CDR1 is DFQATT and CDR2 is SNEGSKA (reference sequence).

Regarding this clone: A read error may be the cause here, since a much bigger clone is one base away. The read gets to within 3 residues of the CDR3 end, and the germline J gene fills in the rest. The chain has TRBV30 and TRBJ2-3; D might be TRBD2 (6 bases). The CDR3 covers 13 residues. CDR1 GTSNPN and CDR2 SVGIG come from the germline V gene (reference sequence). The CDR3 spells CAWSTGGNQPQYF. The sequenced part of the CDR3 DNA is TGTGCCTGGAGTACGGGCGGGAATCAGCCG.

This clone was detected ten times or more. Coverage ceases 3 residues before the CDR3 finishes, and the germline J gene fills in the end. This sequence joins TRBV5-1 and TRBJ1-4; D may be TRBD1 (5 bases). The CDR3 is 16 amino acids. V lost 4 bases, J lost 0 bases, and 13 bases lay in between. Germline V CDR1 and CDR2: SGHRS, YFSETQ. CDR3 DNA (partial): TGCGCCAGCAGCCTCCGACAGTATTCAACTAATGAAAAA. Translated, it gives CASSLRQYSTNEK. The full CDR3 protein is CASSLRQYSTNEKLFF.

This clone was counted many times. The CDR3 end lies 3 residues beyond the end of the read and is filled in from the germline J gene. The J gene is TRBJ1-1, the V gene TRBV30, with D unresolved. From germline, CDR1 is GTSNPN and CDR2 SVGIG (reference sequence). The CDR3 is 12 residues long. Trimming shortened V by 5 bases and J by 6 bases, and 13 bases separated the two germline ends. The CDR3 loop reads CAWRSGGPEAFF. The CDR3 bases that were read are TGTGCCTGGCGGTCAGGCGGGCCTGAA. The full variable domain, its missing parts supplied by reference TRBV30 and TRBJ1-1, is SQTIHQWPATLVQPVGSPLSLECTVEGTSNPNLYWYRQAAGRGLQLLFYSVGIGQISSEVPQNLSASRPQDRQFILSSKKLLLSDSGFYLCAWRSGGPEAFFGQGTRLTVV.

This clone was counted at least ten times. The read stops 3 residues short of the end of the CDR3; the missing end is completed from the germline J gene. This chain links TRBV6-2 or TRBV6-3 with TRBJ1-2; D may be TRBD1 (5 bases). The germline CDR1 and CDR2 sequences are MNHEY and SVGEGT. V gave up 6 bases and J gave up 2 bases, with 10 bases separating them. The CDR3 totals 13 residues. The CDR3 bases that were read are TGTGCCAGCAGGGACGGGGGGAACTATGGC. This encodes CASRDGGNYG. The whole CDR3 region reads CASRDGGNYGYTF.

This clone was counted many times. The read stops 3 residues short of the end of the CDR3; the missing end is completed from the germline J gene. V and J are TRBV30 and TRBJ2-2, with 10 bases matching TRBD1. Looked up from germline, CDR1 is GTSNPN and CDR2 is SVGIG (reference sequence). The length of the CDR3 is 15 residues. The CDR3 loop reads CAWSPRTGGSEKLFF. The DNA read from the CDR3 is TGTGCCTGGAGTCCCAGGACAGGGGGATCCGAAAAG. The full variable domain, rest sourced from reference TRBV30 and TRBJ2-2, is SQTIHQWPATLVQPVGSPLSLECTVEGTSNPNLYWYRQAAGRGLQLLFYSVGIGQISSEVPQNLSASRPQDRQFILSSKKLLLSDSGFYLCAWSPRTGGSEKLFFGEGSRLTVL.

This clone was seen more than once but under ten times. The read stops 3 residues short of the end of the CDR3; the missing end is completed from the germline J gene. The chain recombines TRBV7-9 with TRBJ2-5; 7 bases are shared with TRBD2. Germline CDR1 and CDR2: SEHNR and FQNEAQ (reference sequence). This CDR3 comprises 15 residues. Incomplete CDR3 DNA: TGTTCCTGCAGCGGGGAGACTAAGCCTCAAGAGACC. Protein product: CSCSGETKPQET. The CDR3 reads in full as CSCSGETKPQETQYF.

This clone came up many times. The read ends 3 residues before the CDR3 terminus; that terminus is restored from the germline J gene. The chain employs TRBV12-5 and TRBJ2-3; D gene unclear. Per the germline V gene, CDR1 is LGHNT and CDR2 is FRNRAP. The CDR3 is 13 amino acids. Trimming shortened V by 4 bases and J by 5 bases, and 10 bases separated the two germline ends. CDR3 DNA, as far as it was read: TGTGCTAGTGGTTCAGTATCAATAGATACG. Protein: CASGSVSIDT. The whole CDR3 is CASGSVSIDTQYF.